This T cell receptor beta chain emerged from a study of memory CD4+ T cells and cytomegalovirus serostatus. Single viable CD3+CD4+CD8-CD45RO+ cells were sorted as the memory CD4+ T cells. This CDR3 is 12 amino acids long. Germline V gene sequence: CDR1 SQVTM, CDR2 ANQGSEA. With 4 bases clipped from V and 7 bases from J, the junction kept 4 bases outside the gene matches. Sequencing was performed with immunoSEQ multiplex PCR; in TCRdb, only in-frame clones are kept and a portion is missing. This repertoire shows some 26,000 clones, approximately 72% found once; its top ten account for roughly 0.68%. Sequenced: memory CD4+ T cells from blood. The sequence came from an adult in good health and CMV-seronegative. The chain has TRBV29-1 and TRBJ1-2; 9 nucleotides align to TRBD1. CDR3 bases: TGCAGCGTTGGGGGACAGGGCGGTGGCTACACCTTC. Its protein product is CSVGGQGGGYTF.